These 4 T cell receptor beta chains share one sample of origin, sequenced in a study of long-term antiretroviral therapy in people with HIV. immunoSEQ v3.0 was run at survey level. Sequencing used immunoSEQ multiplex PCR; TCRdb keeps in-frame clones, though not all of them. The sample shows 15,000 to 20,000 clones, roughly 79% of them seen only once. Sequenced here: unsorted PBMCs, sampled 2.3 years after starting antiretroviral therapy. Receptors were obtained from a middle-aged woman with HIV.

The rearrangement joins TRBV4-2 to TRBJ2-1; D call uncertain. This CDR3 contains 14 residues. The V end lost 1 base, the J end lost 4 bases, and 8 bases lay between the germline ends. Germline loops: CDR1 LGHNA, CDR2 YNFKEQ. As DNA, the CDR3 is TGTGCCAGCAGCCAAGGTCGAAGATACAATGAGCAGTTCTTC. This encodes CASSQGRRYNEQFF.

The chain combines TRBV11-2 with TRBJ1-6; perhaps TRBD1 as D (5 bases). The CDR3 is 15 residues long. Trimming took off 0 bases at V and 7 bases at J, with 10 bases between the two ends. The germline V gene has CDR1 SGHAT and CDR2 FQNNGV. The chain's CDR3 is CASSLDSRGNSPLHF. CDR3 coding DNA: TGTGCCAGCAGCTTAGATTCCCGGGGGAATTCACCCCTCCACTTT.

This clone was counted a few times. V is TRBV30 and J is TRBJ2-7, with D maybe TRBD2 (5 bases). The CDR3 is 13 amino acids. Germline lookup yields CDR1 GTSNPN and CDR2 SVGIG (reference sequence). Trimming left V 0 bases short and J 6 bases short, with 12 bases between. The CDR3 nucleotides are TGTGCCTGGAGTGTCGGCCCAACTAGCGAGCAGTACTTC. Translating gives CAWSVGPTSEQYF.

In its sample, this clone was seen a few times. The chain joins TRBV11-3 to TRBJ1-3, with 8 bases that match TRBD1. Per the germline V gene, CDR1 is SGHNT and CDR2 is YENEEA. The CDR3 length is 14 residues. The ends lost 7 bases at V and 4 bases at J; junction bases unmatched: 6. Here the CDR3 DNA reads TGTGCCAGCAACCAGGGGGCGAACGGAAACACCATATATTTT. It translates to CASNQGANGNTIYF.